Following are 2 T cell receptor beta chains from one sample sequenced in a study of identical twins. One entry per CDR3 protein results from TCRdb running MiXCR on the 5' RACE reads. The table records 690,000 or so distinct CDR3 sequences, roughly 8% of them present only once. These data were likewise used in another study, on yellow fever vaccine responses in identical twins.

Sequencing was performed on PBMCs. These receptors were taken from a woman aged 18-29 years in good health.

The V and J genes are TRBV3-1 and TRBJ2-5, with D possibly called TRBD1 or TRBD2 (6 bases each). Germline V gene data show CDR1 as LGHDT and CDR2 as YNNKEL (reference sequence). Trimming stripped 5 bases from V and 5 bases from J, with 18 bases between. The CDR3 sequence is 15 residues long. The CDR3 here is CASSARGDPRETQYF. The CDR3 DNA reads as TGTGCCAGCAGCGCAAGGGGGGACCCCCGCGAGACCCAGTACTTC.

The chain employs TRBV7-2 and TRBJ1-1; 9 nucleotides line up with TRBD1. Per germline, CDR1 SGHTA and CDR2 FQGNSA. The CDR3 sequence is 17 residues long. With V trimmed by 4 bases and J by 1 base, 10 bases remained unmatched. CDR3 bases: TGTGCCAGCAGCTCTCAACAGGGGGCGCTCGCGAACACTGAAGCTTTCTTT. This translates into CASSSQQGALANTEAFF.